The rows below give T cell receptor beta chains drawn from one sample of a study of blood T cell repertoires in COVID-19. Data came from immunoSEQ multiplex PCR; TCRdb stores just in-frame clones and leaves some out. The data hold 150,000 to 200,000 clones, with 60% to 80% observed a single time. Sequencing was carried out using peripheral blood. All receptors derive from a woman between 70 and 85 years old with acute or convalescent COVID-19. CDR3s include the opening cysteine and the closing phenylalanine or tryptophan. Fields, in order: J gene, clone size, V gene, D gene, CDR3 protein, CDR3 DNA. D genes are given only for firm matches. The size of a clone is reported for some rows only, either as once, few or many, or as a class for expanded clones.

j_call: TRBJ1-2; clone_size: few; v_call: TRBV4-2; d_call: TRBD1; cdr3_aa: CASSQTDRASYGYTF; cdr3_nt: TGTGCCAGCAGCCAGACCGACAGGGCGAGCTATGGCTACACCTTC
j_call: TRBJ1-1; clone_size: NA; v_call: TRBV18; d_call: TRBD1; cdr3_aa: CASSLGQGKTEAFF; cdr3_nt: TGTGCCAGCTCACTCGGACAGGGCAAGACTGAAGCTTTCTTT
j_call: TRBJ2-3; clone_size: NA; v_call: TRBV24-1; d_call: NA; cdr3_aa: CATSDPGLPYPPQYF; cdr3_nt: TGTGCCACCAGTGATCCCGGACTACCATACCCCCCGCAGTATTTT
j_call: TRBJ2-1; clone_size: NA; v_call: TRBV28; d_call: TRBD1; cdr3_aa: CASSRADRGGQFF; cdr3_nt: TGTGCCAGCAGCAGGGCTGACAGGGGCGGGCAGTTCTTC
j_call: TRBJ1-2; clone_size: once; v_call: TRBV19; d_call: TRBD1; cdr3_aa: CASSGTGAYGYTF; cdr3_nt: TGTGCCAGTAGTGGAACAGGGGCCTATGGCTACACCTTC
j_call: TRBJ2-1; clone_size: NA; v_call: TRBV7-9; d_call: TRBD2; cdr3_aa: CASSSLAGSYNEQFF; cdr3_nt: TGTGCCAGCAGCTCTCTAGCGGGGTCCTACAATGAGCAGTTCTTC
j_call: TRBJ2-2; clone_size: NA; v_call: TRBV18; d_call: NA; cdr3_aa: CATPAGLTGELFF; cdr3_nt: TGTGCCACTCCAGCAGGGCTGACCGGGGAGCTGTTTTTT
j_call: TRBJ2-3; clone_size: NA; v_call: TRBV7-2; d_call: TRBD2; cdr3_aa: CASRSLAGVTDTQYF; cdr3_nt: TGTGCCAGCAGGTCTCTAGCGGGGGTCACAGATACGCAGTATTTT
j_call: TRBJ2-1; clone_size: NA; v_call: TRBV5-1; d_call: TRBD2; cdr3_aa: CASSLGLAGAYNEQFF; cdr3_nt: TGCGCCAGCAGCTTAGGCCTAGCGGGAGCCTACAATGAGCAGTTCTTC
j_call: TRBJ1-1; clone_size: NA; v_call: TRBV3-1/TRBV3-2; d_call: TRBD1; cdr3_aa: CASSLEGAHTEAFF; cdr3_nt: TGTGCCAGCAGCTTGGAGGGGGCCCACACTGAAGCTTTCTTT
j_call: TRBJ2-1; clone_size: NA; v_call: TRBV7-9; d_call: TRBD2; cdr3_aa: CASSLGLAGGGPSNEQFF; cdr3_nt: TGTGCCAGCAGCTTAGGGCTAGCGGGAGGGGGCCCCTCCAATGAGCAGTTCTTC
j_call: TRBJ2-1; clone_size: NA; v_call: TRBV20-1; d_call: TRBD2; cdr3_aa: CSASGGREDNEQFF; cdr3_nt: TGCAGTGCTAGTGGGGGACGGGAGGACAATGAGCAGTTCTTC
j_call: TRBJ1-2; clone_size: NA; v_call: TRBV4-2; d_call: NA; cdr3_aa: CASSQTTRGANYGYTF; cdr3_nt: TGTGCCAGCAGCCAGACTACCAGGGGAGCTAACTATGGCTACACCTTC
j_call: TRBJ1-4; clone_size: few; v_call: TRBV30; d_call: NA; cdr3_aa: CAWSVSTTNEKLFF; cdr3_nt: TGTGCCTGGAGTGTTTCTACAACTAATGAAAAACTGTTTTTT
j_call: TRBJ2-1; clone_size: NA; v_call: TRBV9; d_call: NA; cdr3_aa: CASSAGIGRRVITNEQFF; cdr3_nt: TGTGCCAGCAGCGCCGGCATCGGCCGGAGGGTTATCACCAATGAGCAGTTCTTC
j_call: TRBJ2-6; clone_size: NA; v_call: TRBV18; d_call: TRBD1; cdr3_aa: CASSRPGQSSGANVLTF; cdr3_nt: TGTGCCAGCTCACGACCGGGACAGAGCTCTGGGGCCAACGTCCTGACTTTC
j_call: TRBJ1-1; clone_size: NA; v_call: TRBV5-4; d_call: NA; cdr3_aa: CASSLDVGVNTEAFF; cdr3_nt: TGTGCCAGCAGCTTGGATGTAGGGGTGAACACTGAAGCTTTCTTT
j_call: TRBJ2-5; clone_size: NA; v_call: TRBV30; d_call: TRBD2; cdr3_aa: CAWSVGGSQETQYF; cdr3_nt: TGTGCCTGGAGTGTAGGCGGGAGTCAAGAGACCCAGTACTTC
j_call: TRBJ2-2; clone_size: NA; v_call: TRBV19; d_call: NA; cdr3_aa: CASSIGANTGELFF; cdr3_nt: TGTGCCAGTAGTATAGGGGCCAACACCGGGGAGCTGTTTTTT
j_call: TRBJ2-2; clone_size: NA; v_call: TRBV6-5; d_call: NA; cdr3_aa: CASLEAPHRAGELFF; cdr3_nt: TGTGCCAGTTTGGAGGCCCCCCACAGGGCCGGGGAGCTGTTTTTT
j_call: TRBJ1-1; clone_size: NA; v_call: TRBV7-2; d_call: TRBD1; cdr3_aa: CASSLAGQRRGDTEAFF; cdr3_nt: TGTGCCAGCAGCTTAGCGGGACAGCGGCGGGGGGACACTGAAGCTTTCTTT
j_call: TRBJ2-2; clone_size: NA; v_call: TRBV18; d_call: TRBD2; cdr3_aa: CASSPGGSHTGELFF; cdr3_nt: TGTGCCAGCTCACCGGGAGGGTCGCACACCGGGGAGCTGTTTTTT
j_call: TRBJ2-1; clone_size: NA; v_call: TRBV7-3; d_call: NA; cdr3_aa: CASSPGIRTRSGNEQFF; cdr3_nt: TGTGCCAGCAGCCCTGGTATCAGGACAAGGTCTGGCAATGAGCAGTTCTTC
j_call: TRBJ2-2; clone_size: NA; v_call: TRBV12-5; d_call: NA; cdr3_aa: CASGDGGRTTTGELFF; cdr3_nt: TGTGCTAGTGGCGACGGCGGGCGGACTACAACCGGGGAGCTGTTTTTT
j_call: TRBJ1-2; clone_size: NA; v_call: TRBV6-5; d_call: TRBD1; cdr3_aa: CACQSQGVGYGYTF; cdr3_nt: TGTGCCTGTCAATCGCAGGGGGTTGGATATGGCTACACCTTC
j_call: TRBJ2-7; clone_size: NA; v_call: TRBV11-2; d_call: TRBD2; cdr3_aa: CASSFWAREAPMKEQYF; cdr3_nt: TGTGCCAGCAGCTTTTGGGCACGGGAGGCACCGATGAAGGAGCAGTACTTC
j_call: TRBJ2-5; clone_size: NA; v_call: TRBV5-6; d_call: TRBD2; cdr3_aa: CASSIAGGRSVETQYF; cdr3_nt: TGTGCCAGCAGCATTGCTGGCGGGAGGAGTGTAGAGACCCAGTACTTC
j_call: TRBJ2-2; clone_size: NA; v_call: TRBV6-4; d_call: NA; cdr3_aa: CASSARAGTNTGELFF; cdr3_nt: TGTGCCAGCAGTGCTCGAGCAGGGACGAACACCGGGGAGCTGTTTTTT
j_call: TRBJ2-1; clone_size: NA; v_call: TRBV9; d_call: NA; cdr3_aa: CASSVELDNEQFF; cdr3_nt: TGTGCCAGCAGCGTAGAACTAGACAATGAGCAGTTCTTC
j_call: TRBJ1-4; clone_size: NA; v_call: TRBV5-1; d_call: TRBD1; cdr3_aa: CASSQGDNEKLFF; cdr3_nt: TGCGCCAGCAGCCAGGGGGACAATGAAAAACTGTTTTTT
j_call: TRBJ2-1; clone_size: NA; v_call: TRBV4-1; d_call: TRBD2; cdr3_aa: CASSQDRSGRRGEQFF; cdr3_nt: TGCGCCAGCAGCCAAGATCGGAGCGGGAGAAGGGGTGAGCAGTTCTTC
j_call: TRBJ1-4; clone_size: once; v_call: TRBV19; d_call: TRBD1; cdr3_aa: CASSIWSPTGELEKLFF; cdr3_nt: TGTGCCAGTAGTATTTGGAGCCCCACAGGGGAACTGGAAAAACTGTTTTTT
j_call: TRBJ1-2; clone_size: NA; v_call: TRBV7-2; d_call: NA; cdr3_aa: CASSPNRDFYGYTF; cdr3_nt: TGTGCCAGCAGCCCAAACAGGGATTTTTATGGCTACACCTTC
j_call: TRBJ2-7; clone_size: NA; v_call: TRBV29-1; d_call: NA; cdr3_aa: CSVEDGQGGDEQYF; cdr3_nt: TGCAGCGTTGAAGACGGTCAGGGAGGCGACGAGCAGTACTTC
j_call: TRBJ2-7; clone_size: NA; v_call: TRBV7-8; d_call: TRBD2; cdr3_aa: CASSGSGGFSYEQYF; cdr3_nt: TGTGCCAGCAGCGGGAGCGGGGGTTTTTCCTACGAGCAGTACTTC
j_call: TRBJ2-7; clone_size: NA; v_call: TRBV11-2; d_call: NA; cdr3_aa: CASSPTSYEQYF; cdr3_nt: TGTGCCAGCAGCCCGACTAGCTACGAGCAGTACTTC
j_call: TRBJ1-1; clone_size: NA; v_call: TRBV10-2; d_call: NA; cdr3_aa: CASLGQYEAFF; cdr3_nt: TGCGCCAGCCTAGGACAGTATGAAGCTTTCTTT
j_call: TRBJ2-7; clone_size: NA; v_call: TRBV7-2; d_call: NA; cdr3_aa: CASSLRSLGGATSYEQYF; cdr3_nt: TGTGCCAGCAGCTTACGATCCCTAGGCGGCGCCACTTCCTACGAGCAGTACTTC
j_call: TRBJ1-3; clone_size: NA; v_call: TRBV12-5; d_call: NA; cdr3_aa: CASGEGSVSGNTIYF; cdr3_nt: TGTGCTAGTGGAGAGGGCAGTGTCTCTGGAAACACCATATATTTT
j_call: TRBJ2-1; clone_size: NA; v_call: TRBV4-1; d_call: TRBD2; cdr3_aa: CASSQRTSGISYNEQFF; cdr3_nt: TGCGCCAGCAGCCAGCGGACTAGCGGGATCTCCTACAATGAGCAGTTCTTC
j_call: TRBJ1-2; clone_size: NA; v_call: TRBV30; d_call: NA; cdr3_aa: CAWTGGGYTF; cdr3_nt: TGTGCCTGGACCGGGGGTGGCTACACCTTC
j_call: TRBJ1-5; clone_size: NA; v_call: TRBV6-6; d_call: NA; cdr3_aa: CASSLRQIQLSNQPQHF; cdr3_nt: TGTGCCAGCAGTCTAAGACAGATTCAATTAAGCAATCAGCCCCAGCATTTT
j_call: TRBJ2-5; clone_size: NA; v_call: TRBV7-3; d_call: TRBD2; cdr3_aa: CASAALAGAEQTQYF; cdr3_nt: TGTGCCAGCGCCGCACTAGCGGGAGCTGAACAGACCCAGTACTTC
j_call: TRBJ1-4; clone_size: few; v_call: TRBV2; d_call: TRBD1; cdr3_aa: CASSERTGSIYEKLFF; cdr3_nt: TGTGCCAGCAGTGAAAGGACAGGGTCTATCTATGAAAAACTGTTTTTT
j_call: TRBJ1-5; clone_size: NA; v_call: TRBV29-1; d_call: NA; cdr3_aa: CSGVAQKKRIASNQPQHF; cdr3_nt: TGCAGCGGTGTCGCACAGAAAAAAAGAATCGCTAGCAATCAGCCCCAGCATTTT
j_call: TRBJ2-1; clone_size: NA; v_call: TRBV27; d_call: NA; cdr3_aa: CASTPWGDSNNEQFF; cdr3_nt: TGTGCCAGCACCCCTTGGGGGGACAGCAACAATGAGCAGTTCTTC
j_call: TRBJ1-1; clone_size: NA; v_call: TRBV29-1; d_call: NA; cdr3_aa: CSVLRWGDAGAFF; cdr3_nt: TGCAGCGTTCTCCGATGGGGCGATGCCGGGGCTTTCTTT
j_call: TRBJ2-5; clone_size: NA; v_call: TRBV25-1; d_call: NA; cdr3_aa: CASSPPTALGWETQYF; cdr3_nt: TGTGCCAGCAGTCCACCGACAGCTTTGGGTTGGGAGACCCAGTACTTC
j_call: TRBJ2-2; clone_size: NA; v_call: TRBV19; d_call: TRBD2; cdr3_aa: CASSGSGVTGELFF; cdr3_nt: TGTGCCAGTAGTGGAAGCGGGGTGACCGGGGAGCTGTTTTTT
j_call: TRBJ1-3; clone_size: NA; v_call: TRBV9; d_call: NA; cdr3_aa: CASSVSPPPGNTIYF; cdr3_nt: TGTGCCAGCAGCGTAAGCCCGCCTCCTGGAAACACCATATATTTT
j_call: TRBJ2-7; clone_size: NA; v_call: TRBV5-1; d_call: NA; cdr3_aa: CASSLMSQVYYEQYF; cdr3_nt: TGCGCCAGCAGCTTGATGTCACAGGTCTACTACGAGCAGTACTTC
j_call: TRBJ1-1; clone_size: NA; v_call: TRBV19; d_call: TRBD1; cdr3_aa: CASRRTPGQGGTEAFF; cdr3_nt: TGTGCCAGTAGGCGCACTCCGGGACAGGGGGGGACTGAAGCTTTCTTT
j_call: TRBJ2-7; clone_size: NA; v_call: TRBV14; d_call: TRBD1; cdr3_aa: CASSQDARDRGPYEQYF; cdr3_nt: TGTGCCAGCAGCCAAGACGCTAGGGACAGGGGGCCCTACGAGCAGTACTTC